This T cell receptor (beta chain) was documented in a study of blood T cell repertoires in COVID-19 (dated by TCRdb to 2018 to 2021). Some background on the complete study: Samples covering the acute and convalescent phases of COVID-19 were provided by collaborators in the United States, Italy and Spain. The prospective study material was composed of cDNA or gDNA derived from T cells, B-cell-depleted T cells, or PBMCs. Subjects who had been exposed to COVID-19, were actively infected with it, or had recovered from it provided the deeply sampled blood TCRbeta repertoires that made up the dataset. The repertoires were released in a freely available public database intended as a resource for research on the immune response to SARS-CoV-2. The samples were drawn from two sources: the first 160 participants of the ongoing ImmuneRACE study, and 1,000 to 1,500 subjects contributed by 6 global collaborators. Nearly every sample came with metadata listing a de-identified subject ID, COVID-19 status, age in years and sex. HLA class I and class II types, where available, came from metadata supplied by the sample provider rather than from assay-based typing.

This clone was detected only a few times. The antigen it binds to is not known. Per-base qualities were not stored, and no clone one base away is much larger. Whole blood was collected in K2EDTA tubes by collaborating institutions according to the institutions' own protocols. For TCRbeta analysis, collaborators shipped samples in one of three forms: frozen whole blood, isolated PBMCs, or DNA extracted from either of those sample types. The paper's findings and limits, for the study overall: How much clinical and demographic metadata was included differed by source and by participant, and the metadata was provided uncurated.

Trimming at the junction amounts to 6 bases on V and 0 bases on J, and the germline ends lie 11 bases apart. From its cysteine to its phenylalanine, the CDR3 spans 15 amino acids. Only the CDR3 region is kept as DNA, spanning 45 bases read in frame from base 1. From a lookup of the germline V gene (reference sequence), CDR1 and CDR2 are LNHDA and SQIVND. TCRbeta CDR3 regions were amplified from genomic DNA by means of the immunoSEQ Assay, a bias-controlled multiplex PCR. In the authors' own workflow: The number of nucleated cells in each sample was estimated from the amplification of reference gene primers within the assay. To quantify the absolute abundance of each unique TCRbeta CDR3 rearrangement, sequence reads were collapsed and filtered. For each sample, productive Simpson clonality was calculated by taking the square root of Simpson's diversity index across productive rearrangements. TCRdb holds this immuneACCESS table with in-frame rearrangements only. Some clones are missing; in checked studies, unresolved V genes explain under half, and the rest has no known cause. V, J and clone size are taken as reported in that table, and D and trimming were inferred from the DNA itself. Counted in this sample were around 140,000 clones; roughly 78% of them appeared once. Approximately 14% of the sample lies in the top ten.

The TCR originated in a human donor with acute or convalescent COVID-19. The donor label of this sample is uncertain. The V and J segments used are TRBV19 and TRBJ1-4; there is no confident call for the D gene. The material sequenced was peripheral blood. CDR3 loop: CASSAARSTNEKLFF. The DNA sequence follows: TGTGCCAGTAGCGCAGCGCGGTCAACTAATGAAAAACTGTTTTTT.